The 26 T cell receptor beta chains below all came from one sample that was sequenced in a study of PD-1 blockade in classical Hodgkin lymphoma. The data were produced by immunoSEQ multiplex PCR, yet TCRdb's version contains in-frame clones alone and is incomplete. The table has some 30,000 clones, around 82% seen once. Time point in this sample: cycle 4 day 1 (C4D1), after five to seven weeks of nivolumab. Each patient experienced a relapse that followed autologous stem cell transplantation, and brentuximab vedotin exposure varied. Specimen: peripheral blood mononuclear cells (PBMCs), collected before the fourth cycle of nivolumab. These receptors were collected from a human donor with classical Hodgkin lymphoma.

This chain joins TRBV18 and TRBJ1-2; D possibly corresponds to TRBD1 (6 bases). The germline V gene has CDR1 KGHSH and CDR2 LQKENI. The CDR3 sequence is 15 residues long. V lost 1 base and J 8 bases, leaving 17 bases between the germline ends. The chain's CDR3 is CASSPQNMDRQGYTF. For the CDR3, the DNA is TGTGCCAGCTCACCACAAAACATGGACAGACAGGGCTACACCTTC.

This chain joins TRBV7-2 and TRBJ1-5; tentative D call: TRBD1 (5 bases). The V end was cut by 1 base, the J end by 2 bases, with 9 bases between. The CDR3 runs 15 residues. Per the germline V gene, CDR1 is SGHTA and CDR2 is FQGNSA. The CDR3, as DNA: TGTGCCAGCAGCTTAGTAGGGGATGGCAATCAGCCCCAGCATTTT. Translated, it gives CASSLVGDGNQPQHF.

J is TRBJ2-5 and V is TRBV7-8; D ambiguous. The germline V gene has CDR1 SGHVS and CDR2 FQNEAQ. The germline V and J ends were trimmed by 0 bases and 3 bases, with 11 bases remaining between them. This CDR3 has 15 residues. The CDR3, as DNA: TGTGCCAGCAGCTTAGCCGGAGAAGGGAAAGAGACCCAGTACTTC. Protein sequence: CASSLAGEGKETQYF.

This chain links TRBV28 with TRBJ1-2; possibly TRBD1 for D (6 bases). Germline values: CDR1 MDHEN, CDR2 SYDVKM. V gave up 8 bases and J gave up 8 bases, with 15 bases separating them. This CDR3 contains 12 residues. The CDR3 DNA reads as TGTGCCAGCCTCGTGGGGGCGCGGGGCTACACCTTC. Amino acid sequence: CASLVGARGYTF.

The chain links TRBV5-6 to TRBJ1-1; TRBD1 agrees at 10 bases. Germline V gives CDR1 SGHDT, CDR2 YYEEEE. V trimming: 2 bases; J trimming: 5 bases; junction bases outside the gene matches: 3. The CDR3 spans 14 residues. The CDR3 nucleotides are TGTGCCAGCAGCTTAGGGACAGGGGTGACTGAAGCTTTCTTT. This gives the protein CASSLGTGVTEAFF.

In this sample, this clone turned up a few times. The CDR3, as DNA: TGTGCCAGCAGCTTGGCCCCTAGCGGGAGTTCCTACGAGCAGTACTTC. Its protein product is CASSLAPSGSSYEQYF. The chain joins TRBV5-6 to TRBJ2-7; 10 nucleotides agree with TRBD2. Germline V gives CDR1 SGHDT, CDR2 YYEEEE. The CDR3 totals 16 residues. The trim removed 0 bases at V and 1 base at J, leaving 4 bases unmatched.

V and J are TRBV7-8 and TRBJ1-1, with 10 nucleotides matching TRBD1. The CDR3 is 15 amino acids. The J segment lost 5 bases and the V segment lost 5 bases, leaving 8 bases of the junction unmatched. CDR1 SGHVS and CDR2 FQNEAQ come from the germline V gene. The CDR3 DNA reads TGTGCCAGCAGCCGCCCGGACAGGGGGAAAACTGAAGCTTTCTTT. Translated, it gives CASSRPDRGKTEAFF.

This chain connects TRBV4-2 to TRBJ2-5; D is possibly TRBD2 (6 bases). This CDR3 is 13 amino acids long. V lost 0 bases and J 4 bases, leaving 6 bases between the germline ends. Germline lookup yields CDR1 LGHNA and CDR2 YNFKEQ. CDR3 sequence (DNA): TGTGCCAGCAGCCAAGACGGGGGAGAGACCCAGTACTTC. The encoded protein is CASSQDGGETQYF.

The chain carries TRBV7-2 and TRBJ1-5, with D perhaps TRBD1 (5 bases). V was clipped by 1 base and J by 7 bases, with 11 bases between them. Germline V gene lookup returns CDR1 SGHTA and CDR2 FQGNSA. The CDR3 totals 14 residues. The chain's CDR3 is CASSLVREDQPQHF. In nucleotides, the CDR3 is TGTGCCAGCAGCTTAGTCAGGGAGGACCAGCCCCAGCATTTT.

The rearrangement links TRBV6-1 to TRBJ2-4; TRBD1 agrees at 7 bases. CDR1 is MNHNS and CDR2 is SASEGT in the germline V gene. Trimming took 1 base from V and 6 from J; bases not matched to a gene: 6. CDR3 length: 15 amino acids. CDR3: CASSEVDRATNIQYF. DNA for the CDR3: TGTGCCAGCAGTGAAGTCGACAGGGCTACAAACATTCAGTACTTC.

The V gene is TRBV7-9, the J gene TRBJ2-7; D is unresolved. Per the germline V gene, CDR1 is SEHNR and CDR2 is FQNEAQ (reference sequence). The CDR3 runs to 15 residues. The V end lost 0 bases, the J end lost 1 base, and 10 bases lay between the germline ends. Here the CDR3 DNA reads TGTGCCAGCAGCTTAGCCCCGGATTCTTCCTACGAGCAGTACTTC. It codes for CASSLAPDSSYEQYF.

To note about this clone: At one end, the junction sequence differs from germline, possibly due to a read error. The chain joins TRBV6-1 to TRBJ2-1, with 7 bases that match TRBD1. The V gene's germline CDR1 is MNHNS and CDR2 SASEGT. This CDR3 region has 13 residues. DNA of the CDR3: TGTGCCAGCAGTGAAAGGGGGCGAGGACAAGGTGTCTTC. Residues: CASSERGRGQGVF.

The rearrangement links TRBV7-8 to TRBJ2-7; no definite D call. The V gene's germline CDR1 is SGHVS and CDR2 FQNEAQ. The CDR3 length is 15 residues. V dropped 5 bases and J dropped 0 bases, with 14 bases sitting between them. The CDR3 sequence: CASSRADRDSYEQYF. DNA of the CDR3: TGTGCCAGCAGCCGGGCAGATCGAGACTCCTACGAGCAGTACTTC.

The chain links TRBV30 to TRBJ2-7, with D unclear. V was cut by 0 bases and J by 5 bases, with 11 bases left in between. In germline, CDR1 is GTSNPN, CDR2 SVGIG (reference sequence). This CDR3 is built from 13 residues. The chain's CDR3 is CAWSVVHGHEQYF. CDR3 nucleotide sequence: TGTGCCTGGAGTGTGGTGCACGGACACGAGCAGTACTTC.

The chain recombines TRBV28 with TRBJ1-1; 7 bases map to TRBD1. The CDR3 is 12 residues long. Trimming cost V 6 bases and J 10 bases; bases outside gene matches: 8. Germline V gives CDR1 MDHEN, CDR2 SYDVKM. The CDR3 DNA reads TGTGCCAGCAGCTACCCAGGGGGAACAGCTTTCTTT. Translation: CASSYPGGTAFF.

The V call is TRBV18, the J call TRBJ1-5; no firm D call. The CDR3 contains 15 residues. Germline-derived CDR1 and CDR2 are KGHSH and LQKENI. V lost 0 bases and J 4 bases, leaving 10 bases between the germline ends. CDR3 region: CASSPPGRENQPQHF. The DNA for the CDR3 is TGTGCCAGCTCACCACCGGGGAGGGAGAATCAGCCCCAGCATTTT.

This CDR3 reads CASSPPGVIEAFF. CDR3 DNA sequence: TGTGCCAGCAGCCCTCCGGGGGTAATTGAAGCTTTCTTT. The chain links TRBV7-2 to TRBJ1-1; D may be TRBD1 (5 bases). The length of the CDR3 is 13 residues. The V end lost 5 bases, the J end lost 7 bases, and 14 bases lay between the germline ends. CDR1 and CDR2 (germline): SGHTA, FQGNSA.

Turning to this clone: The same CDR3 also results from other DNA sequences found in this sample. The rearrangement uses TRBV19 and TRBJ2-2; no firm D call. CDR3 size: 13 residues. The V gene lost 3 bases and the J gene lost 7 bases, with 9 bases spanning the gap. CDR1 is LNHDA, CDR2 SQIVND, per germline (reference sequence). The CDR3 nucleotides read TGTGCCAGTAGTATTAGTAGTGTCGGGGAGCTGTTTTTT. Protein: CASSISSVGELFF.

The chain joins TRBV19 to TRBJ1-5, with D possibly TRBD1 on 5 matching bases. The CDR3 has 18 amino acids. Between the trimmed V and J ends, which lost 3 bases and 1 base, there was a span of 19 bases. The germline gives CDR1 LNHDA, CDR2 SQIVND (reference sequence). CDR3 nucleotide sequence: TGTGCCAGTAGTATCCCTGAGAAAATGCGGGGGAGCAATCAGCCCCAGCATTTT. Its translation is CASSIPEKMRGSNQPQHF.

The CDR3 nucleotides read TGTGCCAGCAGCTTGGGACAGGGACGCACCGGGGAGCTGTTTTTT. It yields the protein CASSLGQGRTGELFF. The V call is TRBV7-9, the J call TRBJ2-2; 9 positions match TRBD1. V shed 3 bases and J 4 bases; nucleotides not matched to a gene: 3. There are 15 residues in the CDR3. Germline CDR1 and CDR2: SEHNR and FQNEAQ (reference sequence).

V gene TRBV6-5 combines with J gene TRBJ1-5; D is uncertain. Trimming stripped 5 bases from V and 3 bases from J, with 5 bases between. This CDR3 spans 12 amino acids. The germline V gene has CDR1 MNHEY and CDR2 SVGAGI. The CDR3: CASSPPNQPQHF. The DNA of the CDR3 is TGTGCCAGCAGTCCACCCAATCAGCCCCAGCATTTT.

V and J are TRBV2 and TRBJ2-5; D remains unclear. Near its end, the DNA agrees better with TRBJ2-7, so the J call may be wrong. Looked up from germline, CDR1 is SNHLY and CDR2 is FYNNEI. This CDR3 comprises 14 residues. The CDR3 DNA follows: TGTGCCAGCACCAAAGACGGGCCCTCCTACGAGCAGTACTTC. Its protein product is CASTKDGPSYEQYF.

This clone showed up just once. This rearrangement joins TRBV18 to TRBJ2-3; D is undetermined. V dropped 2 bases and J dropped 4 bases, with 13 bases sitting between them. The CDR3 totals 15 residues. Germline V gives CDR1 KGHSH, CDR2 LQKENI. For the CDR3, the DNA is TGTGCCAGCTCACCATGGGCAGGTCTCGCAGATACGCAGTATTTT. This translates into CASSPWAGLADTQYF.

The rearrangement joins TRBV5-1 to TRBJ2-7; a weak D match, TRBD2 (5 bases). Trimming left V 1 base short and J 5 bases short, with 13 bases between. The CDR3 totals 14 residues. The germline V gene has CDR1 SGHRS and CDR2 YFSETQ. The CDR3 nucleotides are TGCGCCAGCAGCTTGCGGGGTCCTGGTGACGAGCAGTACTTC. Encoded protein: CASSLRGPGDEQYF.

V gene TRBV6-6 combines with J gene TRBJ2-1; a possible D gene is TRBD2 (8 bases). The CDR3 runs 14 residues. Trimming removed 11 bases at V and 4 bases at J, with 18 bases between. The germline V gene has CDR1 MNHNY and CDR2 SVGAGI (reference sequence). Here the CDR3 DNA reads TGTGCCGCCAGGGGGGAGCGGGGGTACAATGAGCAGTTCTTC. It codes for CAARGERGYNEQFF.

J is TRBJ2-3 and V is TRBV5-5; D might be TRBD2 (5 bases). Germline-derived CDR1 and CDR2 are SGHKS and YYEKEE (reference sequence). Trimming pared 3 bases from V and 1 base from J, leaving 9 bases between. The CDR3 totals 14 residues. The CDR3 spells CASSSPGGTDTQYF. Here the CDR3 DNA reads TGTGCCAGCAGCTCTCCCGGGGGCACAGATACGCAGTATTTT.